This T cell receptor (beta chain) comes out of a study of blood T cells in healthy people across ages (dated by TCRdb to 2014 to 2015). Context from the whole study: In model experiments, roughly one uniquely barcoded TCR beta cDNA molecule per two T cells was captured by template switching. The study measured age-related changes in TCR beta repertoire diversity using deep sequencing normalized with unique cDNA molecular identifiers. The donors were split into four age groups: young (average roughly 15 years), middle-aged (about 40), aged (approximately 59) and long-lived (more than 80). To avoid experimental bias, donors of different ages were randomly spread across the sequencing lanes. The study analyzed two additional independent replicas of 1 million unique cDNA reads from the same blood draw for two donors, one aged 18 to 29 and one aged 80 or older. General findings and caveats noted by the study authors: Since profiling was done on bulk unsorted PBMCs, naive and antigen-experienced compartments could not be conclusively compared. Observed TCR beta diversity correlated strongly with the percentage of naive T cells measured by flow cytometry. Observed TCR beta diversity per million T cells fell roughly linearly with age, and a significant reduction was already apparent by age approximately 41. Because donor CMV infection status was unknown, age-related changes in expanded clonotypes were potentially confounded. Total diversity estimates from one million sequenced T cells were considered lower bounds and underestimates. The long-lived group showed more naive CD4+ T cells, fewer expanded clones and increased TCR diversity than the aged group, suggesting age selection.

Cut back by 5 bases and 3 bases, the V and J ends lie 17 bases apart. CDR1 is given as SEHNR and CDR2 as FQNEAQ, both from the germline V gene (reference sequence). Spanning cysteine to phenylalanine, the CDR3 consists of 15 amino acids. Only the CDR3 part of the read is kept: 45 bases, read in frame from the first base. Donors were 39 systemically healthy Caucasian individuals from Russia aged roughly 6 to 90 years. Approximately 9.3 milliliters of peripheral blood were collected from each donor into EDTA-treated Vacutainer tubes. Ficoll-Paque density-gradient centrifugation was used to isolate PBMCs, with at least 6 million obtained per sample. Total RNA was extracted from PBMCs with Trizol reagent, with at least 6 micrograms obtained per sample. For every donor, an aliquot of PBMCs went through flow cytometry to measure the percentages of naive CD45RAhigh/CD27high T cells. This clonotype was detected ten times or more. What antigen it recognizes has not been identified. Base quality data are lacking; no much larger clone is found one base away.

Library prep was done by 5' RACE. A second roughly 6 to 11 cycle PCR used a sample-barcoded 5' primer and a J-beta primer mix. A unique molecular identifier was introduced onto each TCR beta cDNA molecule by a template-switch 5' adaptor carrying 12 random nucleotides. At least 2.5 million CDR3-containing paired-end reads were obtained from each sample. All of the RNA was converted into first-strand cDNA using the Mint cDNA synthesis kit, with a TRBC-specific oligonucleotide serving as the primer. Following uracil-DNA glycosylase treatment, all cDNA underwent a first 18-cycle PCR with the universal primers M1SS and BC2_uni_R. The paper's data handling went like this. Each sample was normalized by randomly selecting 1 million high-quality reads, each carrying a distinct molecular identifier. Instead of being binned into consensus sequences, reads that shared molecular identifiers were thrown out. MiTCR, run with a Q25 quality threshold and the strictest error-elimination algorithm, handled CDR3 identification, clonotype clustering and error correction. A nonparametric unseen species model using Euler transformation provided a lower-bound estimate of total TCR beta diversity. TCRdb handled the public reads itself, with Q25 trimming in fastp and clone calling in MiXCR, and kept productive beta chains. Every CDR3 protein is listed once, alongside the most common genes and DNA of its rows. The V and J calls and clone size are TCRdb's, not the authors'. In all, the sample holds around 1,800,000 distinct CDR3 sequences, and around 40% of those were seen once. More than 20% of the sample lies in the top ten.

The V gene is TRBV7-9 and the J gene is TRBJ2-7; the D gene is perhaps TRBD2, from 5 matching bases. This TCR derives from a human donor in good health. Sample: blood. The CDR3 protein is CASSASGNNFYEQYF. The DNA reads TGTGCCAGCAGCGCAAGCGGCAACAACTTCTACGAGCAGTACTTC. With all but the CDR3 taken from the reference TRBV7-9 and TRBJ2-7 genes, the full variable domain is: DTGVSQNPRHKITKRGQNVTFRCDPISEHNRLYWYRQTLGQGPEFLTYFQNEAQLEKSRLLSDRFSAERPKGSFSTLEIQRTEQGDSAMYLCASSASGNNFYEQYFGPGTRLTVT.